The T cell receptor beta chain described here comes from a study of T cell responses to AZD1222 COVID-19 vaccine. A remark on this clone: As yet, its antigen is unknown.

Assay used: immunoSEQ multiplex PCR; TCRdb lists only in-frame clones, some missing. The table has approximately 160,000 clones, 92% seen once. CDR1 and CDR2 from the germline V gene are SGHKS and YYEKEE (reference sequence). V gave up 4 bases and J gave up 10 bases, with 9 bases separating them. The CDR3 consists of 12 residues. Study observations and caveats: Dominant at 160-218 and 743-854, vaccine-associated CD4 TCRs also spanned spike. Receipt of two AZD1222 doses was followed by a rise in Spike-specific TCR breadth and depth. The reported proportion of spike-specific TCRs targeting unmutated variant regions was nearly half.

This clonotype originated in an adult who received the AZD1222 COVID-19 vaccine. Sequenced material: peripheral blood, taken 28 days after the second AZD1222 dose. The rearrangement joins TRBV5-5 to TRBJ1-6, with a possible D match to TRBD1 (5 bases). The CDR3, as DNA: TGTGCCAGCAGCAGCAGGGTGTCACCCCTCCACTTT. It specifies CASSSRVSPLHF.